The 9 T cell receptor beta chains below come from one sample, sequenced in a study of cytomegalovirus exposure and HLA in healthy donors. The PCR employed 60 Vbeta primers together with 13 Jbeta primers. Assay used: immunoSEQ multiplex PCR; TCRdb lists only in-frame clones, some missing. The data contain under 110,000 clones, approximately 79% of them singletons. Source material: PBMCs. These receptor sequences come from a man in his fifties or sixties in good health and CMV-seronegative.

The chain is built from TRBV9 and TRBJ1-1, with a tentative D call TRBD1 (6 bases). Germline CDR1 SGDLS, CDR2 YYNGEE. Trimming took 4 bases from V and 3 from J, leaving 16 bases between them. This CDR3 has 15 amino acids. In nucleotides, the CDR3 is TGTGCCAGCAGCCCGAGGGGGGGGGCGTACACTGAAGCTTTCTTT. This gives the protein CASSPRGGAYTEAFF.

The V gene is TRBV19, the J gene TRBJ2-5; the D gene is possibly TRBD1 (6 bases). Germline CDR1 reads LNHDA; CDR2 reads SQIVND (reference sequence). V was cut by 5 bases and J by 5 bases, with 18 bases left in between. CDR3 length equals 15 residues. The CDR3: CASSAQQGLRETQYF. As DNA, the CDR3 is TGTGCCAGTAGTGCCCAGCAGGGGCTTAGGGAGACCCAGTACTTC. Complete variable domain (other parts from reference TRBV19 and TRBJ2-5): DGGITQSPKYLFRKEGQNVTLSCEQNLNHDAMYWYRQDPGQGLRLIYYSQIVNDFQKGDIAEGYSVSREKKESFPLTVTSAQKNPTAFYLCASSAQQGLRETQYFGPGTRLLVL.

The chain combines TRBV2 with TRBJ2-5, with TRBD1 matching over 8 bases. Looked up from germline, CDR1 is SNHLY and CDR2 is FYNNEI. The CDR3 length is 15 residues. Losses at the gene ends were 6 bases for V and 3 bases for J; bases not matched to a gene: 9. This chain's CDR3 is CASRERGQVEETQYF. The CDR3 coding sequence is TGTGCCAGCAGGGAAAGGGGACAGGTTGAAGAGACCCAGTACTTC. Filled out from reference TRBV2 and TRBJ2-5, the complete variable domain reads EPEVTQTPSHQVTQMGQEVILRCVPISNHLYFYWYRQILGQKVEFLVSFYNNEISEKSEIFDDQFSVERPDGSNFTLKIRSTKLEDSAMYFCASRERGQVEETQYFGPGTRLLVL.

The rearrangement uses TRBV5-1 and TRBJ1-4; 11 nucleotides match TRBD1. This CDR3 is built from 15 residues. The germline gives CDR1 SGHRS, CDR2 YFSETQ. V gave up 0 bases and J gave up 7 bases; unmatched junction bases: 2. In nucleotides, the CDR3 is TGCGCCAGCAGCTTGGTCGGGACAGGGGGTGAAAAACTGTTTTTT. Its translation: CASSLVGTGGEKLFF.

This clone has more than one count but fewer than ten. This chain connects TRBV1 to TRBJ2-3; the table gives TRBD2 as D, unverified against the DNA. TRBV1 is a known pseudogene. The CDR3 consists of 13 residues. The CDR3 loop is CTKPSGGMDTQYF. In DNA, the CDR3 is TGCACCAAGCCTAGCGGGGGGATGGATACGCAGTATTTT.

This clone was seen a few times. The chain combines TRBV6-1 with TRBJ1-1; 9 bases fit TRBD1. CDR1 and CDR2 (germline): MNHNS, SASEGT. CDR3 length: 15 residues. The trim removed 8 bases at V and 2 bases at J, leaving 9 bases unmatched. CDR3 in DNA: TGTGCCAGCTTGGACAGGGGCTTGGGAAACACTGAAGCTTTCTTT. Translation: CASLDRGLGNTEAFF.

V is TRBV4-2 and J is TRBJ2-3; 8 bases are shared with TRBD2. Germline CDR1 is LGHNA and CDR2 is YNFKEQ. J was trimmed by 4 bases and V by 1 base; bases with no gene match: 13. This CDR3 has 18 amino acids. CDR3 nucleotides: TGTGCCAGCAGCCAAGTCCCCCGTGGGGCGGGGGGAGCAGATACGCAGTATTTT. As protein: CASSQVPRGAGGADTQYF.

Here the CDR3 DNA reads TGTGCCAGCAGCTTCCTAGCGGGGGGGCTCTACGAGCAGTACTTC. This sequence encodes CASSFLAGGLYEQYF. This sequence joins TRBV5-6 and TRBJ2-7, with 12 bases that match TRBD2. The V segment lost 2 bases and the J segment 3 bases; nucleotides outside the gene matches: 3. Germline-derived CDR1 and CDR2 are SGHDT and YYEEEE. The CDR3 spans 15 residues.

The V and J genes are TRBV9 and TRBJ2-6, with D maybe TRBD2 (5 bases). Germline values: CDR1 SGDLS, CDR2 YYNGEE. V lost 4 bases and J 1 base, leaving 12 bases between the germline ends. This CDR3 spans 16 amino acids. The CDR3 region has the DNA TGTGCCAGCAGCCCACGGGAACAGTCTGGGGCCAACGTCCTGACTTTC. It specifies CASSPREQSGANVLTF.